A selection of T cell receptor beta chains follows, all from one sample in a study of blood T cells in healthy people across ages. TCRdb passed the 5' RACE reads through MiXCR, listing each CDR3 protein once. The repertoire consists of roughly 1.9 million distinct CDR3 sequences, with 39% occurring once and the leading ten covering more than 20%. Sequencing was carried out using blood. The receptors here all came from a human donor in good health. Both conserved end residues are part of each CDR3. The D gene is left open where the match is weak. Rows may omit the clone size; those that give it use once, few, many or a size class.

V gene	D gene	clone size	J gene	CDR3 DNA	CDR3 protein
TRBV7-2	.	few	TRBJ1-2	TGTGCCAGCAGCTTCCAGGGTCGTGGCTACACCTTC	CASSFQGRGYTF
TRBV7-6	.	few	TRBJ2-5	TGTGCCAGCAGCGCCGAGGTTGGACAGGCCGGGGGGCAAGAGACCCAGTACTTC	CASSAEVGQAGGQETQYF
TRBV30	.	.	TRBJ2-7	TGTGCCTGGAGTGTATCAGGCGCCTCCTACGAGCAGTACTTC	CAWSVSGASYEQYF
TRBV7-9	TRBD1	.	TRBJ1-2	TGTGCCAGCCAGGGGGCGTTAAGTGGCTACACCTTC	CASQGALSGYTF
TRBV7-9	TRBD1	.	TRBJ1-6	TGTGCCAGCAGCTTTGACAGGGGGAGTAATTCACCCCTCCACTTT	CASSFDRGSNSPLHF
TRBV5-5	.	.	TRBJ2-1	TGTGCCAGCTATCGGGTCCTAGGGAGCAATGAGCAGTTCTTC	CASYRVLGSNEQFF
TRBV28	TRBD1	few	TRBJ2-7	TGTGCCAGCAGTACCTCGGGACAGGGGGCCCACGAGCAGTACTTC	CASSTSGQGAHEQYF
TRBV11-2	.	few	TRBJ2-3	TGTGCCAGCAGCTTAGTTCGTCAGGGGCGGGGAGATACGCAGTATTTT	CASSLVRQGRGDTQYF
TRBV5-1	TRBD1	few	TRBJ2-7	TGCGCCAGCAGCTTGGACGGACAGGGGCCCTCCTACGAGCAGTACTTC	CASSLDGQGPSYEQYF
TRBV12-5	TRBD1	.	TRBJ2-7	TGTGCTAGTGGTTTGCCCTCTTTCCATTCTCCGGGACAGGACAACTACGAGCAGTACTTC	CASGLPSFHSPGQDNYEQYF
TRBV9	.	.	TRBJ1-1	TGTGCCAGCAGCGTAGAATTGTACACTGAAGCTTTCTTT	CASSVELYTEAFF
TRBV6-2/TRBV6-3	TRBD1	.	TRBJ2-1	TGTGCCAGCACCTGGGACAGGGGGCGAGGAAATGAGCAGTTCTTC	CASTWDRGRGNEQFF
TRBV7-2	TRBD1	.	TRBJ1-2	TGTGCCAGCAGCTTGTCGCAGACAGGGGCCCATGGCTACACCTTC	CASSLSQTGAHGYTF